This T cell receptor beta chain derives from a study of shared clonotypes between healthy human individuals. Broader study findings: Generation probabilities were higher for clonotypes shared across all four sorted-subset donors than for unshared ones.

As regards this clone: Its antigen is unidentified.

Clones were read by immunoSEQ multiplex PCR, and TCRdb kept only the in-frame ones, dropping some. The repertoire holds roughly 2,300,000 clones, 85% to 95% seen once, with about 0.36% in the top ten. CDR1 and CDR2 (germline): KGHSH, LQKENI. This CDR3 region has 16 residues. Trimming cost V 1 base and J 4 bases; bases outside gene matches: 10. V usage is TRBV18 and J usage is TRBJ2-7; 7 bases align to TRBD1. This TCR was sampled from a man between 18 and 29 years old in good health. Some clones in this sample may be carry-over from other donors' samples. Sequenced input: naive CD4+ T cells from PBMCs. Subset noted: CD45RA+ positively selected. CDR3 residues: CASSPQAGGIVYEQYF. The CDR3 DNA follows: TGTGCCAGCTCACCACAGGCAGGGGGTATAGTATACGAGCAGTACTTC. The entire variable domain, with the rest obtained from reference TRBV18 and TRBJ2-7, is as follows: NAGVMQNPRHLVRRRGQEARLRCSPMKGHSHVYWYRQLPEEGLKFMVYLQKENIIDESGMPKERFSAEFPKEGPSILRIQQVVRGDSAAYFCASSPQAGGIVYEQYFGPGTRLTVT.